What follows describes a single TCR beta chain. Its antigen is unknown. Input was about 600 ng to 6,004 ng of genomic DNA from tumor or blood. This record belongs to a study of T cells in tumors after PD-1 blockade. Background on the study: Prior checkpoint blockade, systemic immunosuppressant use, or anti-cancer therapy within 4 weeks excluded patients. Some patients also took daily vismodegib 150 mg during anti-PD-1 treatment.

Method: immunoSEQ multiplex PCR; TCRdb's copy keeps in-frame clones and lacks some. The data contain about 33,000 clones, around 80% of them singletons. Study conclusions and caveats: Peripheral recruitment is suggested, as some novel exhausted tumor clones were in pre-treatment blood.

CDR1 and CDR2 (germline): SGHRS, YFSETQ. The CDR3 is made up of 16 amino acids. The ends were cut back, 0 bases at V and 0 bases at J, with 10 bases in the middle. Sample: PBMCs, taken before anti-PD-1 treatment. This TCR was recovered from a human donor with basal cell carcinoma. J is TRBJ2-4 and V is TRBV5-1; D gene ambiguous. CDR3 coding DNA: TGCGCCAGCAGCTTGGCCGGTTACCTAGCCAAAAACATTCAGTACTTC. It encodes CASSLAGYLAKNIQYF.